This T cell receptor beta chain was profiled in a study of T cell responses to AZD1222 COVID-19 vaccine. Study conclusions and caveats: White British ancestry dominated among donors, who included more females, and clonal diversity was possibly underestimated. Baseline serology detected seropositivity in only 5 to 7 AZD1222 recipients.

About this clone: The target antigen is unknown.

Measured with immunoSEQ multiplex PCR; TCRdb has only the in-frame clones, and not every one. The table shows approximately 150,000 clones, with 85% to 95% occurring only once. The CDR3 covers 15 residues. The V gene's germline CDR1 is SGDLS and CDR2 YYNGEE. Trimming pared 0 bases from V and 4 bases from J, leaving 11 bases between. The source was peripheral blood, collected after recovery from COVID-19. The TCR sequence derives from an adult who had recovered from COVID-19. V and J are TRBV9 and TRBJ1-3; D unresolved. CDR3 region: CASSVEAAAGNTIYF. CDR3 DNA: TGTGCCAGCAGCGTAGAGGCAGCCGCAGGAAACACCATATATTTT. The entire variable domain, with the rest obtained from reference TRBV9 and TRBJ1-3, is as follows: DSGVTQTPKHLITATGQRVTLRCSPRSGDLSVYWYQQSLDQGLQFLIQYYNGEERAKGNILERFSAQQFPDLHSELNLSSLELGDSALYFCASSVEAAAGNTIYFGEGSWLTVV.